The T cell receptor (beta chain) under discussion was sequenced for a study of T cells in Graves' hyperthyroidism and ophthalmopathy. This clonotype was seen many times. The CDR3 regions of TCR beta were amplified from RNA transcripts. The study used the HTBI primer set for a first-round RT-PCR of the TCR CDR3. TCRdb re-called the multiplex PCR reads with MiXCR, one entry per CDR3 protein. The sample has about 580,000 distinct CDR3 sequences; roughly 14% are singletons. Trimming removed 5 bases at V and 4 bases at J, with 12 bases between. The CDR3 consists of 13 residues. The rearrangement joins TRBV12-3 or TRBV12-4 to TRBJ2-7; D tentatively reads TRBD1 or TRBD2 (5 bases each). Source material: blood. This sequence originates from a woman younger than 45 with Graves' hyperthyroidism that later progressed to Graves' ophthalmopathy. The CDR3 here is CASSRDQAYEQYF. In DNA form, the CDR3 reads TGTGCCAGCAGTCGGGACCAAGCTTACGAGCAGTACTTC.